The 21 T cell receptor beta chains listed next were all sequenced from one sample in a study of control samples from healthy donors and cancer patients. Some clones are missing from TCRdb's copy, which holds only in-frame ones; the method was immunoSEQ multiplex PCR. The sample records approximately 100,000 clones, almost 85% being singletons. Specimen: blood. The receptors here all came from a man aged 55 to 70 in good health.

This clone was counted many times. The CDR3 spells CASSPSGGPQETQYF. In nucleotides, the CDR3 is TGCGCCAGCAGCCCTAGCGGGGGGCCCCAAGAGACCCAGTACTTC. The chain has TRBV4-1 and TRBJ2-5; 11 bases fit TRBD2. The CDR3 totals 15 residues. Looked up from germline, CDR1 is MGHRA and CDR2 is YSYEKL. The V and J ends lost 4 bases and 1 base, in that order; junction bases with no gene match: 2.

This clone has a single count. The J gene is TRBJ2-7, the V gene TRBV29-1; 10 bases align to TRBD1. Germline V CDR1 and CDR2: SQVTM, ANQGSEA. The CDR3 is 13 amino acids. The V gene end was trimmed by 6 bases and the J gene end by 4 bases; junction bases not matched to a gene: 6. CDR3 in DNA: TGCAGCGTACAGACAGGGGGCGGTTACGAGCAGTACTTC. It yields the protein CSVQTGGGYEQYF.

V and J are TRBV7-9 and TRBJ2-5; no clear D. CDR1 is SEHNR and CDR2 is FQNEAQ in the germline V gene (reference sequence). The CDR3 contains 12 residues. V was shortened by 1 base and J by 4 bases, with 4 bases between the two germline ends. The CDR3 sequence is CASSLEPETQYF. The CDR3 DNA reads TGTGCCAGCAGCTTAGAACCAGAGACCCAGTACTTC.

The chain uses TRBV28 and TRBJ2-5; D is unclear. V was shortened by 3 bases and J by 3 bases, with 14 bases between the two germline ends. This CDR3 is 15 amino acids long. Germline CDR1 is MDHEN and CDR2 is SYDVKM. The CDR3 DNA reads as TGTGCCAGCAGTTTGTTGGGGTTCGGAGAAGAGACCCAGTACTTC. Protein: CASSLLGFGEETQYF. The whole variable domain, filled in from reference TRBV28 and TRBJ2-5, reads DVKVTQSSRYLVKRTGEKVFLECVQDMDHENMFWYRQDPGLGLRLIYFSYDVKMKEKGDIPEGYSVSREKKERFSLILESASTNQTSMYLCASSLLGFGEETQYFGPGTRLLVL.

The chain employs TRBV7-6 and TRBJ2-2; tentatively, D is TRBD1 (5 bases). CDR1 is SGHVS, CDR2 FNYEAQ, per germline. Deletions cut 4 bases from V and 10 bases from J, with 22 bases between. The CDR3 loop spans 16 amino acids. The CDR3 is CASSSWSGLGATELFF. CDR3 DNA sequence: TGTGCCAGCAGCTCCTGGTCAGGGTTGGGTGCTACGGAGCTGTTTTTT.

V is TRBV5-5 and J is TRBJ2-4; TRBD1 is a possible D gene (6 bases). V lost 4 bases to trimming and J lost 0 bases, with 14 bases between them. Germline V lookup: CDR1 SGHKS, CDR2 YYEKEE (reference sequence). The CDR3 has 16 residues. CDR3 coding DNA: TGTGCCAGCAGCACCGGTGGGGACATAGCCAAAAACATTCAGTACTTC. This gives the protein CASSTGGDIAKNIQYF. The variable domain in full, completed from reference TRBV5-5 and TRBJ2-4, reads DAGVTQSPTHLIKTRGQQVTLRCSPISGHKSVSWYQQVLGQGPQFIFQYYEKEERGRGNFPDRFSARQFPNYSSELNVNALLLGDSALYLCASSTGGDIAKNIQYFGAGTRLSVL.

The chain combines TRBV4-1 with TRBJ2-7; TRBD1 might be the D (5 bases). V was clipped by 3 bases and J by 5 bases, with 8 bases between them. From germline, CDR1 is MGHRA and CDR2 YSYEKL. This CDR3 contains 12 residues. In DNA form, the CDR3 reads TGCGCCAGCAGCCAGGGCAGGGACGAGCAGTACTTC. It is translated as CASSQGRDEQYF.

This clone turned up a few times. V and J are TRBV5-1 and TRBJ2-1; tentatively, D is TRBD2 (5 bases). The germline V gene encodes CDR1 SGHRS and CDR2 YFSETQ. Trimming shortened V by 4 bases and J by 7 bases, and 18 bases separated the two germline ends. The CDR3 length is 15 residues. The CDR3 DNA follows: TGCGCCAGCAGCCCGGACTCCTTCTCCCCGAATGAGCAGTTCTTC. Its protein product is CASSPDSFSPNEQFF.

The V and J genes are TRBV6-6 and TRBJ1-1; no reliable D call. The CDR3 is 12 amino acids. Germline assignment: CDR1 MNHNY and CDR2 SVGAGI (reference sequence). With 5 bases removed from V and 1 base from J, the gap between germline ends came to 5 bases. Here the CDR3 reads CASSSRNTEAFF. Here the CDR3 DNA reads TGTGCCAGCAGTAGCAGGAACACTGAAGCTTTCTTT.

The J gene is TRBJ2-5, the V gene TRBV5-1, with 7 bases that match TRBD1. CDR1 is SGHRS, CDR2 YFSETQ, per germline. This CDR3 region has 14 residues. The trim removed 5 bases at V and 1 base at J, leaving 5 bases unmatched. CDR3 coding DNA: TGCGCCAGCAGTCTTTGGGACAGCCAAGAGACCCAGTACTTC. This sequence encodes CASSLWDSQETQYF. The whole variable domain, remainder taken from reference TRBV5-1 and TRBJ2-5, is KAGVTQTPRYLIKTRGQQVTLSCSPISGHRSVSWYQQTPGQGLQFLFEYFSETQRNKGNFPGRFSGRQFSNSRSEMNVSTLELGDSALYLCASSLWDSQETQYFGPGTRLLVL.

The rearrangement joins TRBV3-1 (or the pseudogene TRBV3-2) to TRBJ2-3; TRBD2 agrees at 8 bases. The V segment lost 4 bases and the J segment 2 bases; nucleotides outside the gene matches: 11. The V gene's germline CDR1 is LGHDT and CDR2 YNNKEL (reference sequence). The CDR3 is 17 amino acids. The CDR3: CASSPPPKREFTDTQYF. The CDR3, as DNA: TGTGCCAGCAGCCCTCCCCCCAAGCGGGAGTTCACAGATACGCAGTATTTT.

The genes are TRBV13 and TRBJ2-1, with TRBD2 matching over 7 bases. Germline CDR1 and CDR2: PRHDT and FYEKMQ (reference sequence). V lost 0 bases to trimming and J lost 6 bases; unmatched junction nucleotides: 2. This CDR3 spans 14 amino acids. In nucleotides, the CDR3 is TGTGCCAGCAGCTTAGGGTCGGGAGGCAATGAGCAGTTCTTC. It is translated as CASSLGSGGNEQFF.

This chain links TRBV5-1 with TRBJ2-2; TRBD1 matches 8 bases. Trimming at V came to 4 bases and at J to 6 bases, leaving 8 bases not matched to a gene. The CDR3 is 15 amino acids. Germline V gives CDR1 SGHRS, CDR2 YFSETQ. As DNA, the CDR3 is TGCGCCAGCAGCCCTAGACAGGGGACGTCCGGGGAGCTGTTTTTT. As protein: CASSPRQGTSGELFF. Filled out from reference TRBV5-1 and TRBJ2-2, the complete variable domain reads KAGVTQTPRYLIKTRGQQVTLSCSPISGHRSVSWYQQTPGQGLQFLFEYFSETQRNKGNFPGRFSGRQFSNSRSEMNVSTLELGDSALYLCASSPRQGTSGELFFGEGSRLTVL.

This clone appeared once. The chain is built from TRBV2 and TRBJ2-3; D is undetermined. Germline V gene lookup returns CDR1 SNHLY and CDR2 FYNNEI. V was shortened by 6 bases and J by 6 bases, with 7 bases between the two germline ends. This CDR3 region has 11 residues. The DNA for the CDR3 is TGTGCCAGCAGCAGAACGGATACGCAGTATTTT. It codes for CASSRTDTQYF.

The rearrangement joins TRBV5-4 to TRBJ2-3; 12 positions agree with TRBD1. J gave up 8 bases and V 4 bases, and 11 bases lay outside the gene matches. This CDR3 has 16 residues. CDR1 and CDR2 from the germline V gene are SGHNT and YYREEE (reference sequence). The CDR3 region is CASSPIRGQGAGTQYF. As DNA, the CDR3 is TGTGCCAGCAGCCCCATCCGGGGACAGGGGGCGGGTACGCAGTATTTT. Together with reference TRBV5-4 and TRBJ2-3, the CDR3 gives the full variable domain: ETGVTQSPTHLIKTRGQQVTLRCSSQSGHNTVSWYQQALGQGPQFIFQYYREEENGRGNFPPRFSGLQFPNYSSELNVNALELDDSALYLCASSPIRGQGAGTQYFGPGTRLTVL.

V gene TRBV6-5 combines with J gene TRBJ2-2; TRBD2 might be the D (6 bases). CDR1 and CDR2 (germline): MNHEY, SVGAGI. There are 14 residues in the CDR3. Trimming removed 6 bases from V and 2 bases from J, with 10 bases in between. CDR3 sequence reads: CASRGGLNTGELFF. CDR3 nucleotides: TGTGCCAGCAGGGGGGGTCTAAACACCGGGGAGCTGTTTTTT.

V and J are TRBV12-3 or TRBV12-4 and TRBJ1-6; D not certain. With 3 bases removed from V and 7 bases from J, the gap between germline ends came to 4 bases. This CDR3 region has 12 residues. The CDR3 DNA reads TGTGCCAGCAGTTTTCGGAATTCACCCCTCCACTTT. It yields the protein CASSFRNSPLHF.

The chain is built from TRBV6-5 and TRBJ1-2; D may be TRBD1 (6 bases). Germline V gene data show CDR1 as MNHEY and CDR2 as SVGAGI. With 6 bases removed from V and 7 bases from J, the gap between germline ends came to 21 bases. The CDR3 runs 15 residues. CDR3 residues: CASRLPSGAGGGYTF. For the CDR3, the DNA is TGTGCCAGCAGGCTCCCCTCAGGGGCCGGTGGTGGCTACACCTTC.

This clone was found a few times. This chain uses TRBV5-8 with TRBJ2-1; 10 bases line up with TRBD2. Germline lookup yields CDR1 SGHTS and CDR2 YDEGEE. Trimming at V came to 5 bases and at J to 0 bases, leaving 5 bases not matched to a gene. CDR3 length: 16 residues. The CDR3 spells CASRLAGGLSYNEQFF. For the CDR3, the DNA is TGTGCCAGCAGGTTAGCGGGAGGCCTCTCCTACAATGAGCAGTTCTTC.

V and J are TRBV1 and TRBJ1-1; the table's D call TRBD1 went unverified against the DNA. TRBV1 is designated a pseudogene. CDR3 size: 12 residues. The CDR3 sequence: CTSSQATGEAFF. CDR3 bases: TGCACCAGCAGCCAGGCTACAGGTGAAGCTTTCTTT.

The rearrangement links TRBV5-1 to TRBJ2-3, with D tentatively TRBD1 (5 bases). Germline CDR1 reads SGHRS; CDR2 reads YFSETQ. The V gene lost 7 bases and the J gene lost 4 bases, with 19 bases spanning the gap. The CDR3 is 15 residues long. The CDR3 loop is CASRLKQVPADTQYF. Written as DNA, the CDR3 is TGCGCCAGCCGATTAAAACAGGTACCTGCAGATACGCAGTATTTT.